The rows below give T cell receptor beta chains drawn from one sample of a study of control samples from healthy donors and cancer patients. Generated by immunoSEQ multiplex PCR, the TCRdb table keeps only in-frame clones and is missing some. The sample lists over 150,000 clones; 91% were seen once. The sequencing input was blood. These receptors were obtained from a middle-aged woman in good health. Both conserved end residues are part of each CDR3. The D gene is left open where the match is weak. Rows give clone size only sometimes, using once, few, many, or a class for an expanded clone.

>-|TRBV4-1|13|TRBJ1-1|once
CASSRRENTEAFF
TGCGCCAGCAGTCGAAGAGAGAACACTGAAGCTTTCTTT
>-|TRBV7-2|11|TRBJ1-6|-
CASSLGSPLHF
TGTGCCAGCAGCTTAGGTTCACCCCTCCACTTT
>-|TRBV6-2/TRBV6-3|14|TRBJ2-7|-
CASSYFPGAREQYF
TGTGCCAGCAGTTACTTTCCGGGGGCGCGGGAGCAGTACTTC
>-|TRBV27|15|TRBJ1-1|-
CASRARRAMNTEAFF
TGTGCCAGCAGAGCCAGACGGGCCATGAACACTGAAGCTTTCTTT
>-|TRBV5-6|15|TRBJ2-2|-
CASGPGGLGAGELFF
TGTGCCAGCGGCCCGGGGGGCCTCGGGGCCGGGGAGCTGTTTTTT
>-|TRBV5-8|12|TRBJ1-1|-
CASSLFDREAFF
TGTGCCAGCAGCTTGTTCGACAGGGAAGCTTTCTTT
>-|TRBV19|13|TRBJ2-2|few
CASSIAGPGELFF
TGTGCCAGTAGTATAGCCGGGCCCGGGGAGCTGTTTTTT
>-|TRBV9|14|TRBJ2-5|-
CASSVEGTQETQYF
TGTGCCAGCAGCGTAGAAGGTACCCAAGAGACCCAGTACTTC
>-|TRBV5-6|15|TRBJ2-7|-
CASSLASRPIYEQYF
TGTGCCAGCAGCTTGGCCTCCAGACCTATCTACGAGCAGTACTTC
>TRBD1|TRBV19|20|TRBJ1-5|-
CASSSPATGTGEYSNQPQHF
TGTGCCAGTAGTTCACCCGCGACCGGGACAGGGGAATATAGCAATCAGCCCCAGCATTTT
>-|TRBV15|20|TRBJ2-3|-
CATSTASTPWGPDNTDTQYF
TGTGCCACCAGCACCGCCAGCACTCCCTGGGGCCCCGATAACACAGATACGCAGTATTTT
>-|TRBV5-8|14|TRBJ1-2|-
CASSFIGGAGGYTF
TGTGCCAGCAGCTTTATTGGGGGCGCAGGTGGCTACACCTTC
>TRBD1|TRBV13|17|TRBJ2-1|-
CASSTRGQGSPYNEQFF
TGTGCCAGCAGCACACGAGGACAGGGTAGCCCCTACAATGAGCAGTTCTTC
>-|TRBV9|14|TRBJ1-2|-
CASSTQGPLYGYTF
TGTGCCAGCAGCACTCAGGGACCCCTCTATGGCTACACCTTC
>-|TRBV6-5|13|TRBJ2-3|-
CASSYSGGDTQYF
TGTGCCAGCAGTTACTCCGGGGGCGATACGCAGTATTTT
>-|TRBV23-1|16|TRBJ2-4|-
CASLQALGFYKNIQYF
TGCGCCAGCCTTCAGGCCCTGGGTTTTTACAAAAACATTCAGTACTTC